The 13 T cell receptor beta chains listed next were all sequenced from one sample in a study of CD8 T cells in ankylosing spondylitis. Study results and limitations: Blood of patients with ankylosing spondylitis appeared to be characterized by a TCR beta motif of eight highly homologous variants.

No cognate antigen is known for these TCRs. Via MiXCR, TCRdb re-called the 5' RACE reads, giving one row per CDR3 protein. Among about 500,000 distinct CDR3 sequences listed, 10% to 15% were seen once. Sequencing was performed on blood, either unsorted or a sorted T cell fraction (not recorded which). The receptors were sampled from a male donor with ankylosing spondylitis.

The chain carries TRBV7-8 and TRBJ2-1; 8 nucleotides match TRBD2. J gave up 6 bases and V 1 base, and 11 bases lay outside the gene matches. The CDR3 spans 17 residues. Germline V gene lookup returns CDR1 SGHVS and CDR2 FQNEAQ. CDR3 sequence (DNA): TGTGCCAGCAGCTTAGGCACTAGCGGCGGAGGGGTCAATGAGCAGTTCTTC. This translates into CASSLGTSGGGVNEQFF.

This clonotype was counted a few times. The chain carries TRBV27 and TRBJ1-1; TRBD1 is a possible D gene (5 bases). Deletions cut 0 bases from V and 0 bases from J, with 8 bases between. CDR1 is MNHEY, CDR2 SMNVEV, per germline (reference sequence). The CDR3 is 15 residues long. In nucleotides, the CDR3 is TGTGCCAGCAGTTTATCGGGACTGATGAACACTGAAGCTTTCTTT. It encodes CASSLSGLMNTEAFF.

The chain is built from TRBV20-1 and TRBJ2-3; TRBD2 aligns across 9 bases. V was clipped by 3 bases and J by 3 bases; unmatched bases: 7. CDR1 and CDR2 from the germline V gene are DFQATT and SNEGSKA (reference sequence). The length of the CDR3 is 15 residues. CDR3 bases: TGCAGTGCTAGTGGAGGGCGGGGGGGGACAGATACGCAGTATTTT. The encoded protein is CSASGGRGGTDTQYF.

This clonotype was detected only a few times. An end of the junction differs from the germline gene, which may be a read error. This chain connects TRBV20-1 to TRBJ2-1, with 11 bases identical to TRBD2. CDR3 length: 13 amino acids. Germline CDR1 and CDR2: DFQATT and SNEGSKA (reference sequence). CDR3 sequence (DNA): TGCAGTGCTAGAGGGGTAGCGGGAGGGCTTGGGGTCTTC. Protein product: CSARGVAGGLGVF.

The CDR3 is CAWRVAGGPRDTQYF. CDR3 coding DNA: TGTGCCTGGAGGGTAGCGGGAGGGCCACGAGATACGCAGTATTTT. The V and J genes are TRBV30 and TRBJ2-3, with 11 bases matching TRBD2. J lost 5 bases, V lost 3 bases, and 7 bases had no gene match. Looked up from germline, CDR1 is GTSNPN and CDR2 is SVGIG (reference sequence). The CDR3 is 15 amino acids.

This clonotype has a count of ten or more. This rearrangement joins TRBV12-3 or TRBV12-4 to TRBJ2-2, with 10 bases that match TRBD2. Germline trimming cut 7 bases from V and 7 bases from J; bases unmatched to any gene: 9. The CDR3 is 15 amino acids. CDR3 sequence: CASTLSSGSIGELFF. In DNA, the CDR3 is TGTGCCAGCACCTTGTCTAGCGGGAGCATCGGGGAGCTGTTTTTT.

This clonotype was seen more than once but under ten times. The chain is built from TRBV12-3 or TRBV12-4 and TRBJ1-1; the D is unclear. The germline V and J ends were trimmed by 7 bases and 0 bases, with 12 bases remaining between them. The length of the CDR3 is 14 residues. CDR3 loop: CASKEAPMNTEAFF. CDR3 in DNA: TGTGCCAGCAAAGAGGCGCCTATGAACACTGAAGCTTTCTTT.

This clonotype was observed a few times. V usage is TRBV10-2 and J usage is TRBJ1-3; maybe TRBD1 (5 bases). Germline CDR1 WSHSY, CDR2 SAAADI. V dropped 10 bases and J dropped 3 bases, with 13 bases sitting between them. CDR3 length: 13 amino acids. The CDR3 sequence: CATQGGVGNTIYF. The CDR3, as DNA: TGCGCCACCCAGGGTGGGGTTGGAAACACCATATATTTT.

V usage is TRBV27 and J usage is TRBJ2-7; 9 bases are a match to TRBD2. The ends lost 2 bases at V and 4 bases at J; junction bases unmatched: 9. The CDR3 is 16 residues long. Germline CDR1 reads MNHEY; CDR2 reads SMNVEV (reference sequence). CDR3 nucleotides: TGTGCCAGCAGTTTACGGTGGCTAGCGGGAAATTACGAGCAGTACTTC. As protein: CASSLRWLAGNYEQYF.

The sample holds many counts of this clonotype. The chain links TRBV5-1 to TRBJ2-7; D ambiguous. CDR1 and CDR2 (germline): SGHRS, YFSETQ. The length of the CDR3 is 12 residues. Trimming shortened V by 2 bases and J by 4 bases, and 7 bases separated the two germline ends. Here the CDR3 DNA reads TGCGCCAGCAGCTTCGACTCTTACGAGCAGTACGTC. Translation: CASSFDSYEQYV.

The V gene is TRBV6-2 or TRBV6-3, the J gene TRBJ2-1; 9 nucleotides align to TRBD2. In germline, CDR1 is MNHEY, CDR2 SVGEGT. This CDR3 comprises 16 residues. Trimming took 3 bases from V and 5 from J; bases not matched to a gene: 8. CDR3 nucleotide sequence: TGTGCCAGCAGTTATATTAGCGGGAGCCCCAACAATGAGCAGTTCTTC. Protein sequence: CASSYISGSPNNEQFF.

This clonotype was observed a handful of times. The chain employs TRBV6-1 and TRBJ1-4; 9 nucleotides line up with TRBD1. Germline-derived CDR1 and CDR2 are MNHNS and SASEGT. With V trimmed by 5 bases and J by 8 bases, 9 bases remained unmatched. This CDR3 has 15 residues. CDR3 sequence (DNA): TGTGCCAGCAGTACGCCCGGGACAGGGATGGAAAAACTGTTTTTT. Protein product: CASSTPGTGMEKLFF.

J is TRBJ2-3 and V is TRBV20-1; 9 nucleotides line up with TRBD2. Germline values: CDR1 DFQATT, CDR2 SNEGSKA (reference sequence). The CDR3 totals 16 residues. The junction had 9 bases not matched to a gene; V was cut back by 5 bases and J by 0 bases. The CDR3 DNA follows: TGCAGTGCTCCAGACGCTAGCGGGAAAAGCACAGATACGCAGTATTTT. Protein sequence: CSAPDASGKSTDTQYF.